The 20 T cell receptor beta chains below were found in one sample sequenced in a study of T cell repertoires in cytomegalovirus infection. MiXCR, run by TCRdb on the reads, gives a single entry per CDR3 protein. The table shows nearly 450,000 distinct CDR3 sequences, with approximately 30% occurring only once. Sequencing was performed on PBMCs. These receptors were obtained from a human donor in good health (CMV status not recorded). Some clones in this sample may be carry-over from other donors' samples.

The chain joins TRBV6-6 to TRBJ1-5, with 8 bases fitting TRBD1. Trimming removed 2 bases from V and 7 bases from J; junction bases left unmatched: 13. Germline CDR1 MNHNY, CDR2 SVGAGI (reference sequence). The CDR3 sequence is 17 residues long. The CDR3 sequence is CASSYPPGQGGEQPQHF. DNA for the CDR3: TGTGCCAGCAGTTACCCCCCCGGACAGGGCGGGGAACAGCCCCAGCATTTT.

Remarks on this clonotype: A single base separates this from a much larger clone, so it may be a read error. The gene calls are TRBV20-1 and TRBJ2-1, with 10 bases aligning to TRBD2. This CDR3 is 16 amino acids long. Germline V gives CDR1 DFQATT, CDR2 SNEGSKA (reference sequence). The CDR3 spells CSASMASGGPYNEHFF. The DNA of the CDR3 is TGCAGTGCTAGTATGGCTAGCGGGGGACCATACAATGAGCATTTCTTC.

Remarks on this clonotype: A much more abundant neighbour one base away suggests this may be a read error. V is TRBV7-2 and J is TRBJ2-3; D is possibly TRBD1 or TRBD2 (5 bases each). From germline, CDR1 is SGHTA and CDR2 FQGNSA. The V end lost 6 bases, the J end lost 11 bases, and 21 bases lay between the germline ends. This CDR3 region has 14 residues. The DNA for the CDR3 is TGTGCCAGCAGGGAGGTGGTAGGGACCGACGAGCAGTATTTT. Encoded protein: CASREVVGTDEQYF.

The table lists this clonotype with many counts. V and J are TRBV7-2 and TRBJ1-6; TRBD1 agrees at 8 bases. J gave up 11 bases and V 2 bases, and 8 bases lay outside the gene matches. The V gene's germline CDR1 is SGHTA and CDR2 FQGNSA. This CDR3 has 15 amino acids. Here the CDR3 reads CASSLSRTGNPPLHF. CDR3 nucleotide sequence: TGTGCCAGCAGCTTATCGAGGACAGGGAATCCACCCCTCCACTTT.

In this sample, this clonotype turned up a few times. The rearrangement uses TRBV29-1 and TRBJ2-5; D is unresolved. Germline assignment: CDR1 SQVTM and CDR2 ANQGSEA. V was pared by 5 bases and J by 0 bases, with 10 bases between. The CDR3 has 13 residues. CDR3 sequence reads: CSVSPRYQETQYF. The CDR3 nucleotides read TGCAGCGTTTCCCCTAGATACCAAGAGACCCAGTACTTC. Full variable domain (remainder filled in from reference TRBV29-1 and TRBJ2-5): SAVISQKPSRDICQRGTSLTIQCQVDSQVTMMFWYRQQPGQSLTLIATANQGSEATYESGFVIDKFPISRPNLTFSTLTVSNMSPEDSSIYLCSVSPRYQETQYFGPGTRLLVL.

CDR3 loop: CASSPTGIAEPQHF. The CDR3, as DNA: TGTGCCAGCAGCCCGACAGGGATCGCGGAGCCCCAGCATTTT. The V gene is TRBV6-6, the J gene TRBJ1-5; 7 bases are a match to TRBD1. The CDR3 is 14 amino acids. Trimming cost V 6 bases and J 8 bases; bases outside gene matches: 10. Germline CDR1 is MNHNY and CDR2 is SVGAGI (reference sequence).

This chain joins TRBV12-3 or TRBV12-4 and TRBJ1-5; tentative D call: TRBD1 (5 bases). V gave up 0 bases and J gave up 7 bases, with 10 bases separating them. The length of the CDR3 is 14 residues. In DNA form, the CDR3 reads TGTGCCAGCAGTTTAGCGCCAGGGCGCCAGCCCCAGCATTTT. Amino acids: CASSLAPGRQPQHF.

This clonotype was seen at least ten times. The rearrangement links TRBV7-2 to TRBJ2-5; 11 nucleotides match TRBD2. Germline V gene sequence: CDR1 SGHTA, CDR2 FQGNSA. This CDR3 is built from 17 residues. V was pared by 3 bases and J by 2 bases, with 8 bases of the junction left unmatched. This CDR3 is CASSFLSGGDQQETQYF. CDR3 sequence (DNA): TGTGCCAGCAGCTTTCTTAGCGGGGGGGACCAACAAGAGACCCAGTACTTC.

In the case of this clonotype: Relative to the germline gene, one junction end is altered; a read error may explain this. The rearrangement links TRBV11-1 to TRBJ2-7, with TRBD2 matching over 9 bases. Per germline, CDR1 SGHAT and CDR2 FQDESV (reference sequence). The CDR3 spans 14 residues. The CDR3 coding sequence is TGTTCCAGCAGTCGCCTAGCGGGGAGCTACGAGCAGTACTTC. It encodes CSSSRLAGSYEQYF.

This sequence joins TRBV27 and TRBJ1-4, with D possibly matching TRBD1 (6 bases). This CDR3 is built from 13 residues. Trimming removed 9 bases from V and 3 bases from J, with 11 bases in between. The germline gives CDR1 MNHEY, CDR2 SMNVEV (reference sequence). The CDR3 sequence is CASRRTANEKLFF. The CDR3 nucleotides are TGTGCCAGTAGAAGGACAGCTAATGAAAAACTGTTTTTT.

The CDR3 DNA reads as TGTGCCAGCAGCTCCGGGAGTCGGGAGCTGTTTTTT. Amino acid sequence: CASSSGSRELFF. This sequence joins TRBV28 and TRBJ2-2, with D perhaps TRBD2 (6 bases). Trimming stripped 6 bases from V and 9 bases from J, with 11 bases between. The CDR3 runs 12 residues. CDR1 is MDHEN and CDR2 is SYDVKM in the germline V gene. Based on the CDR3 plus reference TRBV28 and TRBJ2-2, the full variable domain is DVKVTQSSRYLVKRTGEKVFLECVQDMDHENMFWYRQDPGLGLRLIYFSYDVKMKEKGDIPEGYSVSREKKERFSLILESASTNQTSMYLCASSSGSRELFFGEGSRLTVL.

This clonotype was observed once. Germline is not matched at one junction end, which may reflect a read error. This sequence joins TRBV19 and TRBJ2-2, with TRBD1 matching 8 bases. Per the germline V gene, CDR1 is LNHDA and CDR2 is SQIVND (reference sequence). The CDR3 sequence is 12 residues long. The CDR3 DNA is TGTGCCAGTAGGGACAGGGTCGGGGTGCTGTTTTTT. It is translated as CASRDRVGVLFF. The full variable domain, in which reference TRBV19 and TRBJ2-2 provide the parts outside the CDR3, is DGGITQSPKYLFRKEGQNVTLSCEQNLNHDAMYWYRQDPGQGLRLIYYSQIVNDFQKGDIAEGYSVSREKKESFPLTVTSAQKNPTAFYLCASRDRVGVLFFGEGSRLTVL.

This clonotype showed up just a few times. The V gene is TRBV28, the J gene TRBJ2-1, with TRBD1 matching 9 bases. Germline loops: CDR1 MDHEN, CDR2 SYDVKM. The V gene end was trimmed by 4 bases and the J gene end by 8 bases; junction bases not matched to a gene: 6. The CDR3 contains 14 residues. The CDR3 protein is CASSSQGASDEQFF. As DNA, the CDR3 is TGTGCCAGCAGTTCACAGGGGGCGTCGGATGAGCAGTTCTTC.

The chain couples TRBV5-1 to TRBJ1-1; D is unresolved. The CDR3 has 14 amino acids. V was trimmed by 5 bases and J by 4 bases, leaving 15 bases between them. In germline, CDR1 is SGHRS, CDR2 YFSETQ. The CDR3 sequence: CASRATGGSTEAFF. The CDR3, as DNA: TGCGCCAGCAGGGCGACGGGAGGAAGCACTGAAGCTTTCTTT. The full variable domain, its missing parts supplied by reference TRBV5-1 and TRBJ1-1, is KAGVTQTPRYLIKTRGQQVTLSCSPISGHRSVSWYQQTPGQGLQFLFEYFSETQRNKGNFPGRFSGRQFSNSRSEMNVSTLELGDSALYLCASRATGGSTEAFFGQGTRLTVV.

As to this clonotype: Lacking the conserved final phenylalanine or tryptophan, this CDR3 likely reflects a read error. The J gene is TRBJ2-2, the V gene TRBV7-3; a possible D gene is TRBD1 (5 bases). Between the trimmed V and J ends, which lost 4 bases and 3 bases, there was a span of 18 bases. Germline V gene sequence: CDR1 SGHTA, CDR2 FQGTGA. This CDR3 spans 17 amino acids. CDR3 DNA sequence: TGTGCCAGCAGCTCAACGGGTCGCTTAGGGGACACCGGGGAGCTGTTTTTG. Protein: CASSSTGRLGDTGELFL.

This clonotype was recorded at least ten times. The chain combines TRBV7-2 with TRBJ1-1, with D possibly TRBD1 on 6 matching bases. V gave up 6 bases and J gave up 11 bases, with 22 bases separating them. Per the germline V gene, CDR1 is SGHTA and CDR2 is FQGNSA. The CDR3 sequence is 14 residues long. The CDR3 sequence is CASSLLGGTAWAFF. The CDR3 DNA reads TGTGCCAGCAGTCTTCTAGGGGGTACAGCGTGGGCTTTCTTT.

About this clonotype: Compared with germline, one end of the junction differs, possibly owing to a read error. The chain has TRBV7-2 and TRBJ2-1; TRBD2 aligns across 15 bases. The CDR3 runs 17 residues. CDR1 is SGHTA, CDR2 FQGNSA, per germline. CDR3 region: CVSSYPRTSGGAVEQFF. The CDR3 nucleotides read TGTGTCAGCAGCTACCCTCGGACTAGCGGGGGGGCCGTTGAGCAGTTCTTC.

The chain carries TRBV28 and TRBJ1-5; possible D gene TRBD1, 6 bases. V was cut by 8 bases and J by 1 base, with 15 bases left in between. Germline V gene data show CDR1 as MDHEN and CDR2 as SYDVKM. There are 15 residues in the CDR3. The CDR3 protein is CASSFAQGSNQPQHF. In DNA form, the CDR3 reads TGTGCCAGCTCATTTGCCCAGGGGAGCAATCAGCCCCAGCATTTT. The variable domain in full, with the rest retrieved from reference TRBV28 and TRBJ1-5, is DVKVTQSSRYLVKRTGEKVFLECVQDMDHENMFWYRQDPGLGLRLIYFSYDVKMKEKGDIPEGYSVSREKKERFSLILESASTNQTSMYLCASSFAQGSNQPQHFGDGTRLSIL.

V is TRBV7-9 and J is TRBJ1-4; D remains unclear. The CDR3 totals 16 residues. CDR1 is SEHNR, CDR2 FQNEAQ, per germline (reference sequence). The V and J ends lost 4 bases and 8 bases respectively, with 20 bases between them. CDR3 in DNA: TGTGCCAGCAGCTCTCCTCCCCTTGGGGAACAGGAAAAACTGTTTTTT. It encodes CASSSPPLGEQEKLFF.

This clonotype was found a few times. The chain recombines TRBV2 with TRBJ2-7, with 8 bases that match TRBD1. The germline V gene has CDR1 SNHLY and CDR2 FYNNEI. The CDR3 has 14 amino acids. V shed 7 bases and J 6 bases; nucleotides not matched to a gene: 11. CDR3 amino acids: CASNLQGATVEQYF. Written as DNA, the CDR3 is TGTGCCAGCAACCTGCAGGGGGCGACGGTCGAGCAGTACTTC. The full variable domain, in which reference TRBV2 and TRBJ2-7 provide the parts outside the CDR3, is EPEVTQTPSHQVTQMGQEVILRCVPISNHLYFYWYRQILGQKVEFLVSFYNNEISEKSEIFDDQFSVERPDGSNFTLKIRSTKLEDSAMYFCASNLQGATVEQYFGPGTRLTVT.